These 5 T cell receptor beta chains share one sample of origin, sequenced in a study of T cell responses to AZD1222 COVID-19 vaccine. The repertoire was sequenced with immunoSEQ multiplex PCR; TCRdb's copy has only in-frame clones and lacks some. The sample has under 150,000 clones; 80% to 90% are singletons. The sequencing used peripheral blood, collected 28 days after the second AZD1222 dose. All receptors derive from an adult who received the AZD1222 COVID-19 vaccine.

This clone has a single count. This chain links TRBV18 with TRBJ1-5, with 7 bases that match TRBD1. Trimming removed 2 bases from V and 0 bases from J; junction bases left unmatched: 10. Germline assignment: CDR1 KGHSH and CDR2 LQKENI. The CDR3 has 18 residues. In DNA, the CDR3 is TGTGCCAGCTCACCATATGACAGGGTCGAGAATAGCAATCAGCCCCAGCATTTT. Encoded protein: CASSPYDRVENSNQPQHF.

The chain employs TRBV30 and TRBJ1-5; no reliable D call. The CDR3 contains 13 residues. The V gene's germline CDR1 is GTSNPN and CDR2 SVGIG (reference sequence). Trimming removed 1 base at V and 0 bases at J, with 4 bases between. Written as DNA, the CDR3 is TGTGCCTGGAGTGCAAATAGCAATCAGCCCCAGCATTTT. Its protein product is CAWSANSNQPQHF.

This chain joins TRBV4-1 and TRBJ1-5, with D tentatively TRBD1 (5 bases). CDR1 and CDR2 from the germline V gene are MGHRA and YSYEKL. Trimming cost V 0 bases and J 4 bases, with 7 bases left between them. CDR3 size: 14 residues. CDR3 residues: CASSQEGGNQPQHF. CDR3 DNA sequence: TGCGCCAGCAGCCAAGAGGGGGGGAATCAGCCCCAGCATTTT.

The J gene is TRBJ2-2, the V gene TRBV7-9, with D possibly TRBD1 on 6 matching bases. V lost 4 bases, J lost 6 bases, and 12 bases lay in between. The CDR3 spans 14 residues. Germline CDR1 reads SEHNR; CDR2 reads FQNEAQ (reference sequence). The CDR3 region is CASSSPGASGELFF. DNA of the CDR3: TGTGCCAGCAGCTCGCCAGGGGCCTCCGGGGAGCTGTTTTTT.

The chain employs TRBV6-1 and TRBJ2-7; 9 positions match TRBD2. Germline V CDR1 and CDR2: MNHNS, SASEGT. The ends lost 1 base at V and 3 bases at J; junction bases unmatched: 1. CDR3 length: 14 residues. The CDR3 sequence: CASSEGTSVYEQYF. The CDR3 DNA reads TGTGCCAGCAGTGAAGGGACTAGCGTCTACGAGCAGTACTTC.